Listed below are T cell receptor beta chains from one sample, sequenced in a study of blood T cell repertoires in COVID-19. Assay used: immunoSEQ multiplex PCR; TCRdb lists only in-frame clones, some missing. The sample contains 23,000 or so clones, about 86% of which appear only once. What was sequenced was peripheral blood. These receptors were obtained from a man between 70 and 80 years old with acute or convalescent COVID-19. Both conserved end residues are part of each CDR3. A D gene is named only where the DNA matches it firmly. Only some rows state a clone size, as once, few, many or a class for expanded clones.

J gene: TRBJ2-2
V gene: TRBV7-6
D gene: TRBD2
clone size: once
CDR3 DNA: TGTGCCAGCAGCCCAGGGACTAGCAGGAACACCGGGGAGCTGTTTTTT
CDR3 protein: CASSPGTSRNTGELFF

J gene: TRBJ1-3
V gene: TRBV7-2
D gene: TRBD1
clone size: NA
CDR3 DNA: TGTGCCAGCAGCTTAGCGGGGACAGGGACCTCTGGAAACACCATATATTTT
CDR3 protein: CASSLAGTGTSGNTIYF

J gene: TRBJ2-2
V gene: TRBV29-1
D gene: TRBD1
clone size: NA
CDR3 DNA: TGCAGCGCCGTAACCGGGACAGGGGGCGCATCGAACACCGGGGAGCTGTTTTTT
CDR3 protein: CSAVTGTGGASNTGELFF

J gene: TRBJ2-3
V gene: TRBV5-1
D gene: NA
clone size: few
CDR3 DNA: TGCGCCAGCAGCTTCACAACAGATACGCAGTATTTT
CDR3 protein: CASSFTTDTQYF

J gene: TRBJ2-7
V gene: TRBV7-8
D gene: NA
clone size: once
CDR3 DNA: TGTGCCAGCAGCTTACATTTAAACGGAGTACAGGGAATCGAGCAGTACTTC
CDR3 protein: CASSLHLNGVQGIEQYF

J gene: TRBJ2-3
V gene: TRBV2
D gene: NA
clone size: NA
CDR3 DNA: TGTGCCAGCAGTGACAGGGTAGCCACATCAGATACGCAGTATTTT
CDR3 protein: CASSDRVATSDTQYF

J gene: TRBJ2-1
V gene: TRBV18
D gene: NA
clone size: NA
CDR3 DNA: TGTGCCAGCTCACCCGAACAACCTCACCAGTTGGAAATAGCGTTCTTC
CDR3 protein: CASSPEQPHQLEIAFF

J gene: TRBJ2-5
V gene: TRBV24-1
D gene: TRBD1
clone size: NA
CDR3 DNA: TGTGCCACCAGTGATTTTACACAGGGGGACCAAGAGACCCAGTACTTC
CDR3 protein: CATSDFTQGDQETQYF

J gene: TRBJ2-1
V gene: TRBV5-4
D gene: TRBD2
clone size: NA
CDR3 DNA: TGTGCCAGCAGCCCGGCCGTAGGACTAGGCGTCAACAATGAGCAGTTCTTC
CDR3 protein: CASSPAVGLGVNNEQFF

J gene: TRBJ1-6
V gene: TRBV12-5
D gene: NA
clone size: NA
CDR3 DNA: TGTGCTAGTGGTACCTTAACAGGGATTGGCTCACCCCTCCACTTT
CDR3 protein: CASGTLTGIGSPLHF

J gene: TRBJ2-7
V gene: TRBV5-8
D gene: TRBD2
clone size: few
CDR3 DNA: TGTGCCAGCAGCAGAGGGACTAACTACGAGCAGTACTTC
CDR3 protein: CASSRGTNYEQYF

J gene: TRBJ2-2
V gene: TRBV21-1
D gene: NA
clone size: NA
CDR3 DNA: TGTGCCAGCAGCAAAGCGTCGAGCGGGGAGCTGTTTTTT
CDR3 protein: CASSKASSGELFF

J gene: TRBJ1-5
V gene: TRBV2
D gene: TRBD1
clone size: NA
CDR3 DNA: TGTGCCAGCAGTGAGGGGACAGGGGGCCAGCCCCAGCATTTT
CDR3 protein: CASSEGTGGQPQHF

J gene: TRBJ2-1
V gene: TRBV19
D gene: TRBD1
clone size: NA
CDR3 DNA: TGTGCCATCCGGACAGGGGTCAATGAGCAGTTCTTC
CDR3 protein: CAIRTGVNEQFF

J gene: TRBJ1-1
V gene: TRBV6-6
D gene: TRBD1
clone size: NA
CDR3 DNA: TGTGCCAGCAGCCCGGGGACAGTGACTGAAGCTTTCTTT
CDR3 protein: CASSPGTVTEAFF

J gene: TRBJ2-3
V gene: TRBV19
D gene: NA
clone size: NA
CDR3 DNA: TGTGCCAGTAGTATACCGGGACATTTGCAGTATTTT
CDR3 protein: CASSIPGHLQYF

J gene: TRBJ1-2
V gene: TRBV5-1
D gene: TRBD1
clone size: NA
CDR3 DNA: TGCGCCAGCAGCTTGGCGACAGGGGACTATGGCTACACCTTC
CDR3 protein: CASSLATGDYGYTF